The clone carrying this TCR beta chain has a single count. Its antigen is not identified. The data derive from a study of cytomegalovirus exposure and HLA in healthy donors. Overall study findings and caveats: In an earlier analysis, most TCR beta V segments were productive about 87% or about 30% of the time.

The PCR ran on 60 Vbeta and 13 Jbeta primers. The table came from immunoSEQ multiplex PCR; TCRdb's copy has only in-frame clones and leaves some out. The table has roughly 180,000 clones, roughly three quarters seen once. The germline CDR1 and CDR2 sequences are DFQATT and SNEGSKA (reference sequence). The germline V and J ends were trimmed by 7 bases and 3 bases, with 8 bases remaining between them. This CDR3 spans 11 amino acids. The chain is built from TRBV20-1 and TRBJ2-3; the D gene is possibly TRBD1 (5 bases). Sample: PBMCs. The TCR was taken from a woman in her twenties or thirties in good health and CMV-seropositive. This chain's CDR3 is CSGGSTDTQYF. The CDR3 nucleotides are TGCAGTGGGGGCTCGACAGATACGCAGTATTTT.